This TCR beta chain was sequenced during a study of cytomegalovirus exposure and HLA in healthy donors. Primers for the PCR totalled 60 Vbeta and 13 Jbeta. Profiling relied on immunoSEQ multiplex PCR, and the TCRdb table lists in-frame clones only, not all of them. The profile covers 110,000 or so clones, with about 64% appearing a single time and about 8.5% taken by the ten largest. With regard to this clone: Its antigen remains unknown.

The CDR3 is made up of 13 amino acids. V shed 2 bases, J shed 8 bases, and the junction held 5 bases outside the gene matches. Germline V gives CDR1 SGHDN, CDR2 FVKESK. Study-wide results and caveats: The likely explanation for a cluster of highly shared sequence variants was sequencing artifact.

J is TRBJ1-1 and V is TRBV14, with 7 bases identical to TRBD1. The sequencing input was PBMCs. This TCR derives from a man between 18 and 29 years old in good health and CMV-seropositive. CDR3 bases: TGTGCCAGCAGCCAAAATCCGGGACAGGAAGCTTTCTTT. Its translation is CASSQNPGQEAFF.